This T cell receptor beta chain appears in the sequencing data of a study of blood T cell repertoires in COVID-19. Study at large: PBMCs, B-cell-depleted T cells, or T cells provided the cDNA or gDNA that made up the material.

CDR1 LGHDT and CDR2 YNNKEL come from the germline V gene (reference sequence). This CDR3 region has 17 residues. V shed 1 base, J shed 4 bases, and the junction held 8 bases outside the gene matches. TCRdb's table, derived via immunoSEQ multiplex PCR, lists solely in-frame clones and lacks some. The sample records about 430,000 clones, approximately 90% being singletons. The receptor comes from a woman aged 18-29 years who had been exposed to COVID-19. Sequenced sample: PBMCs or T cells enriched from blood (not recorded which). The chain is built from TRBV3-1 (or the pseudogene TRBV3-2) and TRBJ2-3; 10 bases line up with TRBD2. The CDR3 protein is CASSQGHSGGASDTQYF. The CDR3 region has the DNA TGTGCCAGCAGCCAAGGGCACAGCGGGGGGGCCTCAGATACGCAGTATTTT.